This T cell receptor beta chain is from a study of OX40 agonist ivuxolimab in advanced cancers. CDR3 length equals 14 residues. Trimming at V came to 6 bases and at J to 6 bases, leaving 4 bases not matched to a gene. Germline CDR1 and CDR2: KGHSH and LQKENI. Clones were sequenced by immunoSEQ multiplex PCR, and TCRdb holds only the in-frame ones, with some missing. Among tens of thousands of clones listed, more than 80% were seen once. The material was CD4+ or CD8+ T cells sorted from blood, obtained in a trial of the OX40 agonist ivuxolimab. The origin of this receptor is an adult with an advanced solid tumor such as melanoma, head and neck, liver or kidney cancer. The V gene is TRBV18, the J gene TRBJ1-6; TRBD1 matches 8 bases. The CDR3 DNA is TGTGCCAGCTCTCTTGGACAGGGTAATTCACCCCTCCACTTT. This gives the protein CASSLGQGNSPLHF.